One sample yielded the 24 T cell receptor beta chains listed below, sequenced in a study of CD8 T cells in ankylosing spondylitis listed by TCRdb under 2017. The method behind the library was 5' RACE. The run used an Illumina HiSeq 2500. TCRdb applied fastp at Q25 and MiXCR to the public reads, then kept only in-frame beta chains. When rows share a CDR3 protein, they turn into one entry using the most common DNA and genes. Within this sample are roughly 170,000 distinct CDR3 sequences, with 9.5% to 10% of them counted one time only. The ten largest account for approximately 15% of the sample. Sequenced: blood, either unsorted or a sorted T cell fraction (not recorded which). All receptors come from a female donor with ankylosing spondylitis or in good health (not recorded which).

In this sample, this clonotype turned up a few times. This sequence joins TRBV15 and TRBJ2-5; TRBD2 matches at 8 bases. V lost 3 bases and J lost 2; bases outside the gene matches: 14. CDR3 size: 18 residues. In germline, CDR1 is LNHNV, CDR2 YYDKDF (reference sequence). CDR3 sequence reads: CATSSRGRREGVQETQYF. Here the CDR3 DNA reads TGTGCCACCAGCAGTAGAGGTCGTCGGGAGGGGGTACAAGAGACCCAGTACTTC.

The rearrangement joins TRBV7-9 to TRBJ2-1, with TRBD2 matching over 7 bases. Per germline, CDR1 SEHNR and CDR2 FQNEAQ (reference sequence). The CDR3 has 17 residues. The ends lost 5 bases at V and 2 bases at J; junction bases unmatched: 12. The CDR3 DNA reads as TGTGCCAGCAGCCCGGCTAGGGGCGGGGGACCCTACAATGAGCAGTTCTTC. It codes for CASSPARGGGPYNEQFF.

This clonotype has at least ten counts. J is TRBJ2-1 and V is TRBV28, with D possibly TRBD1 on 5 matching bases. V gave up 3 bases and J gave up 4 bases, with 13 bases separating them. Germline V lookup: CDR1 MDHEN, CDR2 SYDVKM. This CDR3 region has 15 residues. CDR3 coding DNA: TGTGCCAGCAGTTTCCAGGGCAGTGAATACAATGAGCAGTTCTTC. This encodes CASSFQGSEYNEQFF. The full variable domain, its missing parts supplied by reference TRBV28 and TRBJ2-1, is DVKVTQSSRYLVKRTGEKVFLECVQDMDHENMFWYRQDPGLGLRLIYFSYDVKMKEKGDIPEGYSVSREKKERFSLILESASTNQTSMYLCASSFQGSEYNEQFFGPGTRLTVL.

This sequence joins TRBV7-6 and TRBJ2-7; 8 nucleotides line up with TRBD2. The CDR3 totals 14 residues. Losses at the gene ends were 5 bases for V and 4 bases for J; bases not matched to a gene: 7. Germline loops: CDR1 SGHVS, CDR2 FNYEAQ. The CDR3 sequence: CASSRETSAYEQYF. CDR3 nucleotides: TGTGCCAGCAGCCGAGAGACTAGCGCGTACGAGCAGTACTTC.

V gene TRBV7-2 combines with J gene TRBJ2-3; 8 nucleotides align to TRBD1. The CDR3 has 13 residues. V lost 5 bases, J lost 4 bases, and 2 bases stayed unmatched. Germline-derived CDR1 and CDR2 are SGHTA and FQGNSA. The CDR3 DNA reads as TGTGCCAGCAGCCAGACAGGGGCAGATACGCAGTATTTT. This codes for CASSQTGADTQYF.

There are a few counts of this clonotype. This chain links TRBV27 with TRBJ1-1, with D tentatively TRBD1 (6 bases). The CDR3 covers 16 residues. Trimming stripped 3 bases from V and 0 bases from J, with 14 bases between. Germline lookup yields CDR1 MNHEY and CDR2 SMNVEV (reference sequence). The CDR3 loop reads CASSLGAVPMNTEAFF. CDR3 nucleotide sequence: TGTGCCAGCAGTTTGGGGGCCGTACCCATGAACACTGAAGCTTTCTTT.

This clonotype occurred a few times. V gene TRBV30 combines with J gene TRBJ2-1, with 12 bases matching TRBD2. The CDR3 has 16 amino acids. In germline, CDR1 is GTSNPN, CDR2 SVGIG (reference sequence). V lost 1 base to trimming and J lost 5 bases; unmatched junction nucleotides: 6. CDR3 nucleotide sequence: TGTGCCTGGAGTGCCCCATGGACTAGCGGGAACAATGAGCAGTTCTTC. It codes for CAWSAPWTSGNNEQFF.

This clonotype was seen a handful of times. J is TRBJ2-2 and V is TRBV24-1; 8 bases are a match to TRBD2. Unmatched junction bases numbered 12, after V lost 10 bases and J lost 0 bases. In germline, CDR1 is KGHDR, CDR2 SFDVKD. The CDR3 runs to 17 residues. CDR3 coding DNA: TGTGCCACTTCCGGGGGGGGGCGATCAGCGAACACCGGGGAGCTGTTTTTT. This encodes CATSGGGRSANTGELFF.

This clonotype was counted many times. This chain links TRBV7-6 with TRBJ2-2; no firm D call. Trimming took 5 bases from V and 1 from J, leaving 14 bases between them. CDR3 length equals 16 residues. From germline, CDR1 is SGHVS and CDR2 FNYEAQ. The CDR3 sequence: CASSVGRRKNTGELFF. In nucleotides, the CDR3 is TGTGCCAGCAGCGTCGGACGGAGAAAGAACACCGGGGAGCTGTTTTTT. Variable domain in full (rest from reference TRBV7-6 and TRBJ2-2): GAGVSQSPRYKVTKRGQDVALRCDPISGHVSLYWYRQALGQGPEFLTYFNYEAQQDKSGLPNDRFSAERPEGSISTLTIQRTEQRDSAMYRCASSVGRRKNTGELFFGEGSRLTVL.

This clonotype was counted between two and nine times. The chain combines TRBV7-9 with TRBJ2-5, with 7 nucleotides matching TRBD1. CDR3 length: 12 amino acids. V lost 10 bases, J lost 1 base, and 3 bases stayed unmatched. Germline CDR1 reads SEHNR; CDR2 reads FQNEAQ (reference sequence). The CDR3 DNA reads as TGTGCCACGACAGGGCCCCAAGAGACCCAGTACTTC. This sequence encodes CATTGPQETQYF.

This clonotype appeared a few times. The chain recombines TRBV7-8 with TRBJ2-1, with 12 bases aligning to TRBD2. CDR1 is SGHVS and CDR2 is FQNEAQ in the germline V gene. V lost 4 bases, J lost 8 bases, and 9 bases stayed unmatched. The CDR3 extends over 16 amino acids. CDR3 residues: CASSSPLAGGADEQFF. The CDR3 region has the DNA TGTGCCAGCAGCTCACCACTAGCGGGAGGAGCGGATGAGCAGTTCTTC.

The chain joins TRBV7-9 to TRBJ2-4, with D perhaps matching TRBD2 (7 bases). The germline V gene encodes CDR1 SEHNR and CDR2 FQNEAQ (reference sequence). Trimming removed 5 bases at V and 5 bases at J, with 19 bases between. This CDR3 contains 16 residues. Here the CDR3 DNA reads TGTGCCAGCAGCCCTCCCTTCGGGGGGCGGGAAAACATTCAGTACTTC. Its protein is CASSPPFGGRENIQYF.

V is TRBV7-3 and J is TRBJ2-1, with 10 bases fitting TRBD2. CDR1 is SGHTA, CDR2 FQGTGA, per germline. V dropped 3 bases and J dropped 8; count of bases not matched to a gene: 7. This CDR3 has 15 residues. The chain's CDR3 is CASSFQREGVDEQFF. The CDR3 DNA sequence: TGTGCCAGCAGCTTTCAGCGGGAGGGAGTCGATGAGCAGTTCTTC.

This clonotype came up many times. The chain links TRBV4-3 to TRBJ1-2; 8 bases are a match to TRBD1. Germline values: CDR1 LGHNA, CDR2 YSLEER. The CDR3 consists of 16 residues. Trimming cost V 0 bases and J 7 bases; bases outside gene matches: 10. The CDR3 loop is CASSQEVDRGKGGYTF. The CDR3 bases are TGCGCCAGCAGCCAAGAGGTCGACAGGGGTAAAGGTGGCTACACCTTC.

This clonotype was observed a single time. The chain carries TRBV3-1 and TRBJ2-7; D is unclear. V gave up 3 bases and J gave up 0 bases, with 6 bases separating them. Germline CDR1 LGHDT, CDR2 YNNKEL (reference sequence). The CDR3 contains 13 residues. CDR3 loop: CASSHADSYEQYF. Written as DNA, the CDR3 is TGTGCCAGCAGCCATGCCGACTCCTACGAGCAGTACTTC.

The chain has TRBV15 and TRBJ2-7; 10 nucleotides match TRBD1. The germline gives CDR1 LNHNV, CDR2 YYDKDF (reference sequence). V was pared by 3 bases and J by 6 bases, with 2 bases of the junction left unmatched. The CDR3 covers 13 residues. CDR3 sequence: CATSRDRGGEQYF. DNA for the CDR3: TGTGCCACCAGCAGGGACAGGGGGGGCGAGCAGTACTTC.

This clonotype was counted a few times. The rearrangement joins TRBV20-1 to TRBJ2-7; maybe TRBD2 (5 bases). Germline-derived CDR1 and CDR2 are DFQATT and SNEGSKA (reference sequence). CDR3 size: 12 residues. With 6 bases removed from V and 6 bases from J, the gap between germline ends came to 15 bases. The CDR3, as DNA: TGCAGTGCCGCGAGCGGAAAGGGCGAGCAGTACTTC. This gives the protein CSAASGKGEQYF.

This clonotype has a count of ten or more. V gene TRBV9 combines with J gene TRBJ2-1, with D perhaps matching TRBD2 (6 bases). This CDR3 comprises 15 residues. In germline, CDR1 is SGDLS, CDR2 YYNGEE. Trimming removed 4 bases at V and 1 base at J, with 12 bases between. The CDR3 coding sequence is TGTGCCAGCAGCCCCACAGGAGGGTCCTACAATGAGCAGTTCTTC. It encodes CASSPTGGSYNEQFF.

In its sample, this clonotype was seen a few times. The chain couples TRBV28 to TRBJ2-3, with TRBD2 matching 8 bases. Germline CDR1 and CDR2: MDHEN and SYDVKM. The CDR3 is 14 amino acids. Trimming cost V 7 bases and J 6 bases; bases outside gene matches: 9. The CDR3 bases are TGTGCCAGCACGTTTAGCGGGAATGGGGATACGCAGTATTTT. Protein product: CASTFSGNGDTQYF.

This clonotype was counted a few times. This rearrangement joins TRBV7-2 to TRBJ2-7; 9 bases agree with TRBD2. Losses at the gene ends were 1 base for V and 3 bases for J; bases not matched to a gene: 7. Germline V gives CDR1 SGHTA, CDR2 FQGNSA. The CDR3 is made up of 16 amino acids. The chain's CDR3 is CASSLEGREGLYEQYF. For the CDR3, the DNA is TGTGCCAGCAGCTTAGAGGGGCGGGAGGGCCTCTACGAGCAGTACTTC.

In this sample, this clonotype turned up many times. The chain is built from TRBV6-1 and TRBJ2-3, with a tentative D call TRBD2 (6 bases). V was trimmed by 8 bases and J by 2 bases, leaving 14 bases between them. Germline CDR1 and CDR2: MNHNS and SASEGT. The CDR3 contains 14 residues. For the CDR3, the DNA is TGTGCCAGCTCCCCGGGACTCCCCACAGATACGCAGTATTTT. Translation: CASSPGLPTDTQYF.

In its sample, this clonotype was seen many times. V gene TRBV4-3 combines with J gene TRBJ2-1, with 11 nucleotides matching TRBD2. Germline V gene lookup returns CDR1 LGHNA and CDR2 YSLEER. Trimming removed 4 bases from V and 1 base from J; junction bases left unmatched: 6. The CDR3 has 17 residues. DNA for the CDR3: TGCGCCAGCAGCCCCTGGACTAGCGGGCAATCCTACAATGAGCAGTTCTTC. It translates to CASSPWTSGQSYNEQFF.

This clonotype was seen more than once but under ten times. The rearrangement uses TRBV12-3 or TRBV12-4 and TRBJ1-5, with unresolved D. Trimming took 3 bases from V and 10 from J, leaving 13 bases between them. There are 13 residues in the CDR3. The CDR3 sequence is CASSLSPGKPQHF. The CDR3 DNA follows: TGTGCCAGCAGTTTGTCCCCGGGCAAACCCCAGCATTTT.

This clonotype was observed many times. The junction and the germline gene differ at one end; a read error may be behind it. V and J are TRBV29-1 and TRBJ2-1; TRBD2 might be the D (6 bases). Germline V gives CDR1 SQVTM, CDR2 ANQGSEA. The length of the CDR3 is 12 residues. The CDR3 DNA reads as TGCAGCGGTGAAGGAGGGAACAATGAGCAGTTCTTC. This encodes CSGEGGNNEQFF.